The entry below describes one TCR beta chain. The record originates from a study of blood T cell repertoires in COVID-19. About the research overall: COVID-19 samples collected from the United States, Italy and Spain covered acute and convalescent phases.

CDR1 and CDR2 (germline): ENHRY, SYGVKD. The V gene end was trimmed by 6 bases and the J gene end by 8 bases; junction bases not matched to a gene: 11. The CDR3 consists of 15 residues. Original methodology: Reference gene primer amplification in the assay estimated nucleated cell counts. Assay: immunoSEQ multiplex PCR; the TCRdb copy retains only in-frame clones and omits some. D and trimming come from the DNA, and the V and J calls and clone size come from that table. Here the sample spans 250,000 or so clones, approximately 89% being singletons. The sample consisted of peripheral blood. V usage is TRBV10-3 and J usage is TRBJ2-1; 9 bases line up with TRBD2. The sequence derives from a woman aged 40 to 50 who had recovered from COVID-19. CDR3 residues: CAIRRGGDRDDEQFF. The CDR3 DNA reads TGTGCCATCAGGCGGGGGGGAGACAGGGACGATGAGCAGTTCTTC.